The next 22 T cell receptor beta chains were all read from a single sample in a study of OX40 agonist ivuxolimab in advanced cancers. Using immunoSEQ multiplex PCR, the repertoire was profiled, and TCRdb retains in-frame clones only, with some absent. The table records about 50,000 clones, around nine tenths of them present only once. Sample: CD4+ or CD8+ T cells sorted from blood, taken in a trial of the OX40 agonist ivuxolimab. These receptors came from an adult with an advanced solid tumor such as melanoma, head and neck, liver or kidney cancer.

The chain carries TRBV11-2 and TRBJ2-3, with D tentatively TRBD2 (5 bases). The CDR3 has 15 amino acids. Germline V lookup: CDR1 SGHAT, CDR2 FQNNGV. The V gene lost 4 bases and the J gene lost 6 bases, with 17 bases spanning the gap. The chain's CDR3 is CASSSRTGVVDTQYF. The CDR3 nucleotides are TGTGCCAGCAGCTCCCGGACTGGGGTGGTGGATACGCAGTATTTT.

The chain uses TRBV5-6 and TRBJ1-5; D not certain. The germline V gene has CDR1 SGHDT and CDR2 YYEEEE. This CDR3 contains 12 residues. V lost 4 bases, J lost 5 bases, and 7 bases lay in between. The CDR3 loop reads CASSMGDQPQHF. The CDR3 DNA reads as TGTGCCAGCAGCATGGGCGATCAGCCCCAGCATTTT.

The chain has TRBV9 and TRBJ2-6, with a possible D match to TRBD1 (6 bases). This CDR3 has 16 residues. Germline V lookup: CDR1 SGDLS, CDR2 YYNGEE. Trimming stripped 3 bases from V and 2 bases from J, with 12 bases between. The CDR3 nucleotides read TGTGCCAGCAGCGGTAGTACAGGGCCTGGGGCCAACGTCCTGACTTTC. This sequence encodes CASSGSTGPGANVLTF.

V is TRBV4-1 and J is TRBJ2-3; perhaps TRBD2 as D (6 bases). Germline V CDR1 and CDR2: MGHRA, YSYEKL. This CDR3 spans 15 amino acids. Trimming left V 1 base short and J 5 bases short, with 13 bases between. CDR3 bases: TGCGCCAGCAGCCAAGGGAGGGCAGGGAGAGATACGCAGTATTTT. Encoded protein: CASSQGRAGRDTQYF.

The chain employs TRBV7-6 and TRBJ1-1; 8 nucleotides line up with TRBD1. The CDR3 extends over 15 amino acids. Germline-derived CDR1 and CDR2 are SGHVS and FNYEAQ. V trimming: 5 bases; J trimming: 2 bases; junction bases outside the gene matches: 7. CDR3 amino acids: CASSQGDRGNTEAFF. The DNA for the CDR3 is TGTGCCAGCAGCCAGGGAGACAGGGGAAACACTGAAGCTTTCTTT.

V and J are TRBV4-1 and TRBJ2-3, with 10 bases fitting TRBD2. Trimming took 1 base from V and 1 from J; bases not matched to a gene: 5. CDR3 length: 17 amino acids. Per germline, CDR1 MGHRA and CDR2 YSYEKL. The CDR3 DNA reads as TGCGCCAGCAGCCAAGGACTAGCGGGCCCCGGCACAGATACGCAGTATTTT. Translation: CASSQGLAGPGTDTQYF.

The rearrangement joins TRBV27 to TRBJ1-5, with TRBD1 identical over 8 bases. CDR1 and CDR2 (germline): MNHEY, SMNVEV (reference sequence). CDR3 length: 16 amino acids. V was clipped by 5 bases and J by 4 bases; unmatched bases: 10. CDR3 loop: CASSPTGTGLNQPQHF. In DNA, the CDR3 is TGTGCCAGCAGTCCAACCGGGACAGGCTTAAATCAGCCCCAGCATTTT.

This chain links TRBV7-9 with TRBJ2-7; weak D call: TRBD2 (6 bases). Germline assignment: CDR1 SEHNR and CDR2 FQNEAQ (reference sequence). This CDR3 spans 15 amino acids. V lost 1 base and J 5 bases, leaving 15 bases between the germline ends. As DNA, the CDR3 is TGTGCCAGCAGCTTAGGCGGGGCACCTGGAGACGAGCAGTACGTC. This encodes CASSLGGAPGDEQYV.

This chain connects TRBV21-1 to TRBJ1-6; the table's D call TRBD1 went unverified against the DNA. TRBV21-1 is reported as a pseudogene. CDR3 size: 18 residues. Written as DNA, the CDR3 is TGTGCCAGCAGGATTTTCCTCCAGGGACGGGACATTTTTTCACCCCTCCACTTT. Translated, it gives CASRIFLQGRDIFSPLHF.

This rearrangement joins TRBV7-9 to TRBJ2-2; no reliable D call. This CDR3 region has 11 residues. Trimming shortened V by 8 bases and J by 9 bases, and 10 bases separated the two germline ends. CDR1 SEHNR and CDR2 FQNEAQ come from the germline V gene (reference sequence). The CDR3 bases are TGTGCCAGCCACGGTGGGCGGGAGCTGTTTTTT. Its protein product is CASHGGRELFF.

The chain employs TRBV19 and TRBJ1-1; possibly TRBD1 for D (6 bases). The CDR3 is 15 amino acids. The V gene lost 3 bases and the J gene lost 5 bases, with 16 bases spanning the gap. Germline assignment: CDR1 LNHDA and CDR2 SQIVND (reference sequence). In DNA, the CDR3 is TGTGCCAGTAGTATTGGGGGGGCCGGGCCAACTGAAGCTTTCTTT. Its translation: CASSIGGAGPTEAFF.

This chain uses TRBV27 with TRBJ1-2; D gene uncertain. Germline CDR1 is MNHEY and CDR2 is SMNVEV (reference sequence). The CDR3 is made up of 14 amino acids. V was shortened by 3 bases and J by 0 bases, with 8 bases between the two germline ends. This CDR3 is CASSFDRANYGYTF. The CDR3 DNA reads as TGTGCCAGCAGTTTCGACCGAGCTAACTATGGCTACACCTTC.

The J gene is TRBJ2-1, the V gene TRBV15; no clear D. The CDR3 totals 13 residues. Germline CDR1 and CDR2: LNHNV and YYDKDF (reference sequence). V was trimmed by 0 bases and J by 5 bases, leaving 5 bases between them. The CDR3 bases are TGTGCCACCAGCAGAGAGTCCCACAATGAGCAGTTCTTC. Amino acids: CATSRESHNEQFF.

DNA for the CDR3: TGTGCCAGCAGCCCTTGGACGGCCTTGGGGGACACTGAAGCTTTCTTT. It encodes CASSPWTALGDTEAFF. The V gene is TRBV7-6, the J gene TRBJ1-1; TRBD1 might be the D (5 bases). Germline loops: CDR1 SGHVS, CDR2 FNYEAQ. V shed 5 bases and J shed 3 bases, with 19 bases lying between them. The length of the CDR3 is 16 residues.

The chain is built from TRBV6-1 and TRBJ2-7; 7 bases line up with TRBD1. After removal of 3 bases from V and 0 bases from J, the junction contained 5 bases not matched to a gene. The CDR3 is 15 amino acids. CDR1 MNHNS and CDR2 SASEGT come from the germline V gene. The CDR3 region is CASSDVTGNSYEQYF. DNA of the CDR3: TGTGCCAGCAGTGATGTGACAGGGAACTCCTACGAGCAGTACTTC.

The J gene is TRBJ1-1, the V gene TRBV28; 11 bases are a match to TRBD1. The CDR3 sequence is 15 residues long. With V trimmed by 2 bases and J by 6 bases, 5 bases remained unmatched. Germline V CDR1 and CDR2: MDHEN, SYDVKM. CDR3 DNA sequence: TGTGCCAGCAGTTTAAGGGGACAGGGGGTCGCTGAAGCTTTCTTT. It is translated as CASSLRGQGVAEAFF.

This clone was recorded once. This chain joins TRBV23-1 and TRBJ2-5, with D maybe TRBD2 (5 bases). TRBV23-1 is placed among ORFs of uncertain function. The CDR3 extends over 16 amino acids. V was shortened by 6 bases and J by 3 bases, with 20 bases between the two germline ends. The CDR3 spells CASRPKSPGSKETQYF. CDR3 DNA sequence: TGCGCCAGCAGACCCAAAAGTCCGGGATCCAAAGAGACCCAGTACTTC.

The chain carries TRBV9 and TRBJ2-1; 8 positions agree with TRBD2. Germline-derived CDR1 and CDR2 are SGDLS and YYNGEE. The CDR3 contains 13 residues. V gave up 10 bases and J gave up 6 bases; unmatched junction bases: 9. The chain's CDR3 is CAGSSGVGNEQFF. The DNA of the CDR3 is TGTGCCGGGAGTAGCGGGGTGGGCAATGAGCAGTTCTTC.

The genes are TRBV5-6 and TRBJ2-5; D is unclear. The CDR3 contains 14 residues. The V gene lost 2 bases and the J gene lost 3 bases, with 11 bases spanning the gap. In germline, CDR1 is SGHDT, CDR2 YYEEEE. This chain's CDR3 is CASSLDGSKETQYF. The CDR3 coding sequence is TGTGCCAGCAGCTTAGACGGGTCCAAAGAGACCCAGTACTTC.

The chain's CDR3 is CASSPPGGTGELFF. CDR3 coding DNA: TGTGCCAGCAGCCCCCCGGGAGGCACCGGGGAGCTGTTTTTT. The chain carries TRBV7-9 and TRBJ2-2; 7 bases line up with TRBD2. Trimming removed 5 bases from V and 4 bases from J; junction bases left unmatched: 4. CDR1 is SEHNR, CDR2 FQNEAQ, per germline (reference sequence). This CDR3 is built from 14 residues. The whole variable domain, remainder taken from reference TRBV7-9 and TRBJ2-2, is DTGVSQNPRHKITKRGQNVTFRCDPISEHNRLYWYRQTLGQGPEFLTYFQNEAQLEKSRLLSDRFSAERPKGSFSTLEIQRTEQGDSAMYLCASSPPGGTGELFFGEGSRLTVL.

The chain joins TRBV15 to TRBJ2-5; 10 bases are shared with TRBD2. Trimming took 1 base from V and 5 from J; bases not matched to a gene: 4. CDR1 LNHNV and CDR2 YYDKDF come from the germline V gene (reference sequence). The length of the CDR3 is 15 residues. CDR3 nucleotides: TGTGCCACCAGCAGAGGGACTAGCGGCGTGGAGACCCAGTACTTC. Its translation is CATSRGTSGVETQYF. Filled out from reference TRBV15 and TRBJ2-5, the complete variable domain reads DAMVIQNPRYQVTQFGKPVTLSCSQTLNHNVMYWYQQKSSQAPKLLFHYYDKDFNNEADTPDNFQSRRPNTSFCFLDIRSPGLGDTAMYLCATSRGTSGVETQYFGPGTRLLVL.

The J gene is TRBJ1-5, the V gene TRBV6-5; D not resolved. The CDR3 totals 14 residues. Germline V gene sequence: CDR1 MNHEY, CDR2 SVGAGI. V lost 4 bases to trimming and J lost 0 bases, with 7 bases between them. This CDR3 reads CASSSLYSNQPQHF. CDR3 in DNA: TGTGCCAGCAGTTCCCTATATAGCAATCAGCCCCAGCATTTT.